The next 20 T cell receptor beta chains were all read from a single sample in a study of OX40 agonist ivuxolimab in advanced cancers. To prepare the library, the immunoSEQ multiplex PCR assay was applied. TCRdb took this table from immuneACCESS and kept in-frame rearrangements with V and J called. Such tables lack part of the clones; where checked against another copy, unresolved V genes explain under half of the gap, and the rest is unexplained. Recorded for this sample are approximately 70,000 clones; 85% of them occurred a single time. 0.8% to 1% of the sample is held by the ten biggest clonotypes. The input for sequencing was CD4+ or CD8+ T cells sorted from blood, taken in a trial of the OX40 agonist ivuxolimab. These receptors were obtained from an adult with an advanced solid tumor such as melanoma, head and neck, liver or kidney cancer.

The rearrangement uses TRBV27 and TRBJ2-3, with D hard to call. Germline loops: CDR1 MNHEY, CDR2 SMNVEV (reference sequence). The CDR3 sequence is 16 residues long. V lost 2 bases, J lost 2 bases, and 14 bases lay in between. The CDR3 nucleotides read TGTGCCAGCAGTTTAGAACAGCGTTTTTCCACAGATACGCAGTATTTT. This translates into CASSLEQRFSTDTQYF.

This clone was detected a few times. The V and J genes are TRBV2 and TRBJ2-7; D is ambiguous. The germline CDR1 and CDR2 sequences are SNHLY and FYNNEI. V lost 5 bases and J 4 bases, leaving 6 bases between the germline ends. The CDR3 loop spans 11 amino acids. The chain's CDR3 is CASSLGYEQYF. CDR3 bases: TGTGCCAGCAGTCTCGGGTACGAGCAGTACTTC.

The rearrangement joins TRBV6-5 to TRBJ1-1; D is undetermined. The germline V and J ends were trimmed by 2 bases and 5 bases, with 9 bases remaining between them. This CDR3 region has 13 residues. The germline V gene has CDR1 MNHEY and CDR2 SVGAGI. The CDR3 loop reads CASSYERETEAFF. Written as DNA, the CDR3 is TGTGCCAGCAGTTACGAGAGGGAAACTGAAGCTTTCTTT.

The chain employs TRBV10-1 and TRBJ2-1; no definite D call. There are 16 residues in the CDR3. Trimming removed 2 bases from V and 2 bases from J, with 13 bases in between. Germline V gives CDR1 WNHNN, CDR2 SYGVQD (reference sequence). CDR3 region: CASSEARRPTYNEQFF. CDR3 coding DNA: TGCGCCAGCAGTGAGGCTCGGCGGCCCACCTACAATGAGCAGTTCTTC.

The V and J genes are TRBV29-1 and TRBJ1-1; a possible D gene is TRBD1 (6 bases). In germline, CDR1 is SQVTM, CDR2 ANQGSEA. V was cut by 2 bases and J by 7 bases, with 11 bases left in between. There are 12 residues in the CDR3. DNA for the CDR3: TGCAGCGTTGAACGGGACACCCGTGAAGCTTTCTTT. Residues: CSVERDTREAFF. Complete variable domain (other parts from reference TRBV29-1 and TRBJ1-1): SAVISQKPSRDICQRGTSLTIQCQVDSQVTMMFWYRQQPGQSLTLIATANQGSEATYESGFVIDKFPISRPNLTFSTLTVSNMSPEDSSIYLCSVERDTREAFFGQGTRLTVV.

V usage is TRBV28 and J usage is TRBJ2-4, with D possibly matching TRBD2 (5 bases). Germline V gene sequence: CDR1 MDHEN, CDR2 SYDVKM. CDR3 length: 17 amino acids. V dropped 5 bases and J dropped 6 bases, with 23 bases sitting between them. The CDR3 sequence is CASSPPPRPSGGNIQYF. The CDR3 DNA reads TGTGCCAGCAGTCCACCGCCAAGACCTTCTGGAGGAAACATTCAGTACTTC.

This clone was found once. The chain joins TRBV2 to TRBJ2-7, with 7 bases that match TRBD1. This CDR3 has 14 residues. After removal of 6 bases from V and 3 bases from J, the junction contained 8 bases not matched to a gene. The germline CDR1 and CDR2 sequences are SNHLY and FYNNEI. The CDR3 bases are TGTGCCAGCAGGGTCCGACAGGGCCTCTACGAGCAGTACTTC. Its translation: CASRVRQGLYEQYF.

This chain joins TRBV6-1 and TRBJ2-5, with 9 bases fitting TRBD2. V gave up 6 bases and J gave up 7 bases; unmatched junction bases: 12. Germline V gene sequence: CDR1 MNHNS, CDR2 SASEGT. This CDR3 spans 15 amino acids. CDR3 in DNA: TGTGCCAGCAGCTCCTCAGCGGGGGGCGGCGTGACCCAGTACTTC. This gives the protein CASSSSAGGGVTQYF.

This clone appeared a few times. J is TRBJ1-1 and V is TRBV5-6; tentative D call: TRBD1 (5 bases). Germline values: CDR1 SGHDT, CDR2 YYEEEE. The CDR3 has 11 residues. Trimming took off 5 bases at V and 8 bases at J, with 10 bases between the two ends. The CDR3 protein is CASSLWGEAFF. The CDR3 DNA reads as TGTGCCAGCAGTTTGTGGGGGGAAGCTTTCTTT.

The chain combines TRBV7-9 with TRBJ1-4, with D uncertain. This CDR3 region has 13 residues. Germline V CDR1 and CDR2: SEHNR, FQNEAQ (reference sequence). Between the trimmed V and J ends, which lost 3 bases and 7 bases, there was a span of 9 bases. This CDR3 is CASSFGNGEKLFF. Written as DNA, the CDR3 is TGTGCCAGCAGCTTTGGAAACGGTGAAAAACTGTTTTTT.

V and J are TRBV6-5 and TRBJ2-7, with TRBD2 as a possible D gene (6 bases). Germline-derived CDR1 and CDR2 are MNHEY and SVGAGI. This CDR3 is built from 15 residues. V was shortened by 4 bases and J by 2 bases, with 15 bases between the two germline ends. The CDR3 spells CASSSRPGLPYEQYF. CDR3 coding DNA: TGTGCCAGCAGTTCCCGTCCGGGACTCCCCTACGAGCAGTACTTC.

The count of this clone is one. The gene calls are TRBV10-3 and TRBJ2-5, with TRBD2 matching 8 bases. Germline CDR1 is ENHRY and CDR2 is SYGVKD. There are 14 residues in the CDR3. J lost 3 bases, V lost 10 bases, and 10 bases had no gene match. CDR3 loop: CATGLAGREETQYF. The CDR3 DNA reads TGTGCCACCGGACTAGCCGGACGTGAAGAGACCCAGTACTTC.

This chain uses TRBV27 with TRBJ2-6; D is unclear. The germline V and J ends were trimmed by 11 bases and 4 bases, with 12 bases remaining between them. This CDR3 has 13 amino acids. Germline CDR1 reads MNHEY; CDR2 reads SMNVEV (reference sequence). Written as DNA, the CDR3 is TGTGCCGCCCGCTTGGCCGGGGCCAACGTCCTGACTTTC. It is translated as CAARLAGANVLTF.

The chain links TRBV6-6 to TRBJ1-6, with D possibly matching TRBD1 (5 bases). Trimming left V 0 bases short and J 8 bases short, with 11 bases between. The germline V gene encodes CDR1 MNHNY and CDR2 SVGAGI (reference sequence). The CDR3 covers 15 residues. CDR3 coding DNA: TGTGCCAGCAGTTACTCGAGGCAGGGCGATTCACCCCTCCACTTT. Protein product: CASSYSRQGDSPLHF.

The rearrangement uses TRBV27 and TRBJ2-3; 10 nucleotides agree with TRBD2. CDR3 length equals 15 residues. Germline CDR1 MNHEY, CDR2 SMNVEV (reference sequence). The J segment lost 0 bases and the V segment lost 6 bases, leaving 3 bases of the junction unmatched. CDR3 loop: CASSISGGSTDTQYF. The CDR3, as DNA: TGTGCCAGCAGCATTAGCGGGGGGAGCACAGATACGCAGTATTTT.

The rearrangement uses TRBV9 and TRBJ1-6; a weak D match, TRBD1 (5 bases). The CDR3 consists of 15 residues. The V and J ends lost 0 bases and 6 bases respectively, with 10 bases between them. Germline V gene sequence: CDR1 SGDLS, CDR2 YYNGEE. The CDR3 DNA reads as TGTGCCAGCAGCGTAGAGGGCAGGGCTAATTCACCCCTCCACTTT. The encoded protein is CASSVEGRANSPLHF.

J is TRBJ2-7 and V is TRBV5-1; D gene unclear. Trimming took off 0 bases at V and 4 bases at J, with 8 bases between the two ends. This CDR3 comprises 13 residues. Germline CDR1 reads SGHRS; CDR2 reads YFSETQ. The CDR3 region is CASSLAAEYEQYF. The CDR3 DNA follows: TGCGCCAGCAGCTTGGCGGCAGAATACGAGCAGTACTTC.

In DNA form, the CDR3 reads TGTGCCAGCAGTACCCTCAGGAACACCGGGGAGCTGTTTTTT. Its protein is CASSTLRNTGELFF. The chain uses TRBV27 and TRBJ2-2; D gene ambiguous. Trimming stripped 5 bases from V and 1 base from J, with 8 bases between. This CDR3 region has 14 residues. In germline, CDR1 is MNHEY, CDR2 SMNVEV (reference sequence).

The gene calls are TRBV28 and TRBJ2-3; D is unresolved. The CDR3 is 13 residues long. The V and J ends lost 6 bases and 1 base respectively, with 8 bases between them. In germline, CDR1 is MDHEN, CDR2 SYDVKM. CDR3 DNA: TGTGCCAGCAGGGGGTTGGGCACAGATACGCAGTATTTT. This encodes CASRGLGTDTQYF.

This clone occurred a few times. This chain links TRBV5-6 with TRBJ1-3, with no clear D. V lost 2 bases and J lost 0, with 6 bases in between. The germline V gene has CDR1 SGHDT and CDR2 YYEEEE. CDR3 size: 14 residues. The CDR3 sequence: CASSLRSSGNTIYF. The CDR3 bases are TGTGCCAGCAGCTTACGGAGCTCTGGAAACACCATATATTTT.